Each of the 22 T cell receptor beta chains below was sequenced from the same sample in a study of shared clonotypes between healthy human individuals. Sequencing used immunoSEQ multiplex PCR; TCRdb keeps in-frame clones, though not all of them. Among under 2,500,000 clones listed, approximately 94% were seen once. What was sequenced was naive CD4+ T cells sorted from blood. Specified subset: CD45RA+ positively selected. All receptors come from a man between 18 and 29 years old in good health.

The CDR3 nucleotides read TGTGCCAGCAGTATTAGGGAGCCCCAGCATTTT. Residues: CASSIREPQHF. This rearrangement joins TRBV28 to TRBJ1-5; no clear D. The length of the CDR3 is 11 residues. Germline V gene data show CDR1 as MDHEN and CDR2 as SYDVKM. V gave up 5 bases and J gave up 8 bases, with 7 bases separating them.

CDR3 region: CASSLETRKETQYF. The CDR3 coding sequence is TGTGCCAGCAGCTTGGAGACTAGAAAGGAGACCCAGTACTTC. The V call is TRBV5-4, the J call TRBJ2-5; possibly TRBD2 for D (6 bases). The CDR3 has 14 residues. V was trimmed by 0 bases and J by 5 bases, leaving 11 bases between them. CDR1 is SGHNT and CDR2 is YYREEE in the germline V gene (reference sequence).

The chain links TRBV30 to TRBJ2-1; TRBD2 matches at 7 bases. The germline V gene has CDR1 GTSNPN and CDR2 SVGIG (reference sequence). Trimming cost V 2 bases and J 3 bases; bases outside gene matches: 10. This CDR3 is built from 16 residues. The CDR3 coding sequence is TGTGCCTGGAGTCCCGCCTTGAGCGGGAACTACAATGAGCAGTTCTTC. This translates into CAWSPALSGNYNEQFF.

V usage is TRBV10-3 and J usage is TRBJ2-1, with D possibly being TRBD1 or TRBD2 (5 bases each). This CDR3 contains 15 residues. The germline V and J ends were trimmed by 10 bases and 2 bases, with 18 bases remaining between them. Germline CDR1 reads ENHRY; CDR2 reads SYGVKD. The CDR3, as DNA: TGTGCCACCAGGAGAGGGGTAGAAGCCTACAATGAGCAGTTCTTC. It encodes CATRRGVEAYNEQFF.

The J gene is TRBJ2-3, the V gene TRBV18; 7 nucleotides line up with TRBD2. The CDR3 is made up of 14 amino acids. The germline V gene has CDR1 KGHSH and CDR2 LQKENI. V lost 4 bases to trimming and J lost 2 bases; unmatched junction nucleotides: 3. In DNA, the CDR3 is TGTGCCAGCTCACAGAGCGGGGCCACAGATACGCAGTATTTT. It is translated as CASSQSGATDTQYF.

This clone was recorded once. V is TRBV6-6 and J is TRBJ2-1, with TRBD2 identical over 7 bases. Per germline, CDR1 MNHNY and CDR2 SVGAGI (reference sequence). The CDR3 is made up of 16 amino acids. The ends lost 1 base at V and 0 bases at J; junction bases unmatched: 3. CDR3 residues: CASSYLRGSSYNEQFF. The CDR3 bases are TGTGCCAGCAGTTACTTGCGGGGGAGCTCCTACAATGAGCAGTTCTTC.

V usage is TRBV20-1 and J usage is TRBJ2-7; D is possibly TRBD2 (5 bases). This CDR3 region has 11 residues. V was cut by 1 base and J by 7 bases, with 8 bases left in between. Germline V gene data show CDR1 as DFQATT and CDR2 as SNEGSKA (reference sequence). The CDR3 loop is CSARVREEQYF. The DNA of the CDR3 is TGCAGTGCTAGAGTCCGGGAAGAGCAGTACTTC.

The CDR3 region is CASSLDPSGAYEQYF. The CDR3 bases are TGTGCCAGCAGCTTAGATCCTAGCGGGGCCTACGAGCAGTACTTC. V and J are TRBV7-2 and TRBJ2-7, with 9 bases aligning to TRBD2. The CDR3 is made up of 15 amino acids. The V segment lost 1 base and the J segment 2 bases; nucleotides outside the gene matches: 3. From germline, CDR1 is SGHTA and CDR2 FQGNSA.

This sequence joins TRBV6-6 and TRBJ1-4; tentative D call: TRBD1 (6 bases). The CDR3 is made up of 14 amino acids. CDR1 and CDR2 (germline): MNHNY, SVGAGI (reference sequence). The V and J ends lost 2 bases and 8 bases respectively, with 12 bases between them. This chain's CDR3 is CASSYVGAREKLFF. CDR3 sequence (DNA): TGTGCCAGCAGTTACGTGGGGGCTCGGGAAAAACTGTTTTTT.

The V gene is TRBV5-1, the J gene TRBJ2-3; 11 nucleotides line up with TRBD2. CDR1 is SGHRS, CDR2 YFSETQ, per germline. The V and J ends lost 1 base and 0 bases, in that order; junction bases with no gene match: 7. The CDR3 length is 18 residues. DNA for the CDR3: TGCGCCAGCAGCTTGCTTTTGACTAGCGGGGCTAGCACAGATACGCAGTATTTT. This codes for CASSLLLTSGASTDTQYF.

V and J are TRBV6-1 and TRBJ2-5, with 9 bases identical to TRBD1. The CDR3 length is 15 residues. After removal of 6 bases from V and 4 bases from J, the junction contained 9 bases not matched to a gene. Germline V gene lookup returns CDR1 MNHNS and CDR2 SASEGT. DNA for the CDR3: TGTGCCAGCAGACTCGGGACAGGGAAGGGAGAGACCCAGTACTTC. Its protein product is CASRLGTGKGETQYF.

This chain links TRBV2 with TRBJ1-2; D is undetermined. V gave up 8 bases and J gave up 4 bases, with 17 bases separating them. Germline V gene data show CDR1 as SNHLY and CDR2 as FYNNEI. This CDR3 is 14 amino acids long. The CDR3 nucleotides are TGTGCCAGCCTGGTCGAAGACGGCCTCTATGGCTACACCTTC. This encodes CASLVEDGLYGYTF. Combining the CDR3 with reference TRBV2 and TRBJ1-2 gives the whole variable domain EPEVTQTPSHQVTQMGQEVILRCVPISNHLYFYWYRQILGQKVEFLVSFYNNEISEKSEIFDDQFSVERPDGSNFTLKIRSTKLEDSAMYFCASLVEDGLYGYTFGSGTRLTVV.

This clone showed up just once. The rearrangement links TRBV5-1 to TRBJ2-7; 10 nucleotides line up with TRBD1. The junction had 8 bases not matched to a gene; V was cut back by 0 bases and J by 5 bases. The CDR3 totals 16 residues. Germline loops: CDR1 SGHRS, CDR2 YFSETQ. The CDR3 here is CASSLGLGQGSHEQYF. In DNA, the CDR3 is TGCGCCAGCAGCTTGGGTCTGGGACAGGGGTCCCACGAGCAGTACTTC.

Turning to this clone: The same CDR3 also results from other DNA sequences found in this sample. The gene calls are TRBV29-1 and TRBJ2-5; no definite D call. Between the trimmed V and J ends, which lost 4 bases and 4 bases, there was a span of 1 base. From germline, CDR1 is SQVTM and CDR2 ANQGSEA. This CDR3 comprises 9 residues. The CDR3 loop reads CSVGETQYF. In DNA, the CDR3 is TGCAGCGTTGGAGAGACCCAGTACTTC.

About this clone itself: This sample includes further DNA sequences coding for the same CDR3. The chain combines TRBV18 with TRBJ2-4; D ambiguous. Germline CDR1 is KGHSH and CDR2 is LQKENI. This CDR3 has 14 amino acids. Trimming took off 3 bases at V and 0 bases at J, with 6 bases between the two ends. CDR3 DNA: TGTGCCAGCTCACCCCCGCTAGCCAAAAACATTCAGTACTTC. Translated, it gives CASSPPLAKNIQYF.

CDR3 protein: CASSEEDRGLGGYTF. The CDR3 region has the DNA TGTGCCAGCAGTGAAGAGGACAGGGGATTAGGGGGCTACACCTTC. The rearrangement links TRBV2 to TRBJ1-2; 9 bases fit TRBD1. Per germline, CDR1 SNHLY and CDR2 FYNNEI. Unmatched junction bases numbered 8, after V lost 1 base and J lost 8 bases. The CDR3 loop spans 15 amino acids.

J is TRBJ1-4 and V is TRBV7-9, with a weak D call TRBD1 (6 bases). This CDR3 contains 15 residues. Germline CDR1 and CDR2: SEHNR and FQNEAQ (reference sequence). Trimming pared 5 bases from V and 2 bases from J, leaving 12 bases between. The chain's CDR3 is CASSPQGQTNEKLFF. Here the CDR3 DNA reads TGTGCCAGCAGCCCACAGGGTCAGACTAATGAAAAACTGTTTTTT. Supplemented by reference TRBV7-9 and TRBJ1-4, the full variable domain reads DTGVSQNPRHKITKRGQNVTFRCDPISEHNRLYWYRQTLGQGPEFLTYFQNEAQLEKSRLLSDRFSAERPKGSFSTLEIQRTEQGDSAMYLCASSPQGQTNEKLFFGSGTQLSVL.

CDR3 coding DNA: TGTGCCAGCAGTTCTCGACAGGGCTCAAACACTGAAGCTTTCTTT. Translated: CASSSRQGSNTEAFF. This chain connects TRBV27 to TRBJ1-1; the match to TRBD1 covers 7 bases. V lost 4 bases, J lost 2 bases, and 7 bases stayed unmatched. The CDR3 has 15 amino acids. Germline CDR1 MNHEY, CDR2 SMNVEV (reference sequence).

The V and J genes are TRBV5-4 and TRBJ1-4; D is uncertain. CDR1 is SGHNT and CDR2 is YYREEE in the germline V gene (reference sequence). The CDR3 loop spans 15 amino acids. V was clipped by 4 bases and J by 8 bases, with 18 bases between them. CDR3 amino acids: CASSPVGRPGEKLFF. Here the CDR3 DNA reads TGTGCCAGCAGCCCCGTAGGGAGACCGGGGGAAAAACTGTTTTTT.

J is TRBJ2-5 and V is TRBV10-3, with D possibly called TRBD1 or TRBD2 (6 bases each). Germline CDR1 reads ENHRY; CDR2 reads SYGVKD. The ends were cut back, 10 bases at V and 2 bases at J, with 14 bases in the middle. The CDR3 contains 13 residues. The DNA of the CDR3 is TGTGCCACCGGGGGCGGGTTTCAAGAGACCCAGTACTTC. Its protein product is CATGGGFQETQYF.

V is TRBV4-1 and J is TRBJ1-3, with D hard to call. Germline loops: CDR1 MGHRA, CDR2 YSYEKL. Trimming pared 0 bases from V and 3 bases from J, leaving 9 bases between. This CDR3 has 15 residues. CDR3 nucleotides: TGCGCCAGCAGCCAAGATCAAGGGATTGGAAACACCATATATTTT. This translates into CASSQDQGIGNTIYF.

The chain recombines TRBV9 with TRBJ2-4; D ambiguous. Trimming pared 2 bases from V and 2 bases from J, leaving 8 bases between. The CDR3 is 14 amino acids. Germline lookup yields CDR1 SGDLS and CDR2 YYNGEE. The CDR3 loop is CASSVQETKNIQYF. DNA of the CDR3: TGTGCCAGCAGCGTTCAGGAAACCAAAAACATTCAGTACTTC.